Listed below are T cell receptor beta chains from one sample, sequenced in a study of OX40 agonist ivuxolimab in advanced cancers. Some clones are missing from TCRdb's copy, which holds only in-frame ones; the method was immunoSEQ multiplex PCR. Here the sample spans over 60,000 clones, just over 85% being singletons. Sample: CD4+ or CD8+ T cells sorted from blood, taken in a trial of the OX40 agonist ivuxolimab. These receptors came from an adult with an advanced solid tumor such as melanoma, head and neck, liver or kidney cancer. Each CDR3 is given with its conserved first and last residue. A D gene is named only where the DNA matches it firmly. Where a row states a size, it is once, few, many or the class of an expanded clone; other rows omit it.

d_call: .
clone_size: .
j_call: TRBJ2-2
v_call: TRBV5-8
cdr3_nt: TGTGCCAGCAGAATCGGGACCCTGAACACCGGGGAGCTGTTTTTT
cdr3_aa: CASRIGTLNTGELFF

d_call: TRBD2
clone_size: .
j_call: TRBJ2-1
v_call: TRBV5-4
cdr3_nt: TGTGCCAGCAGCATCCTGAGCGGGAGGAAGGGTGAGCAGTTCTTC
cdr3_aa: CASSILSGRKGEQFF

d_call: .
clone_size: .
j_call: TRBJ2-7
v_call: TRBV7-3
cdr3_nt: TGTGCCAGCAGCCCCGACGGGGGACGGTCCTACGAGCAGTACTTC
cdr3_aa: CASSPDGGRSYEQYF

d_call: .
clone_size: .
j_call: TRBJ2-5
v_call: TRBV11-2
cdr3_nt: TGTGCCAGCAGCTTTAGAAGGGGCCAAGAGACCCAGTACTTC
cdr3_aa: CASSFRRGQETQYF

d_call: .
clone_size: .
j_call: TRBJ1-1
v_call: TRBV2
cdr3_nt: TGTGCCAGCGGTCGACAGGACCTATCTGAAGCTTTCTTT
cdr3_aa: CASGRQDLSEAFF

d_call: .
clone_size: .
j_call: TRBJ2-5
v_call: TRBV28
cdr3_nt: TGTGCCAGCAGTTTATGGAATAGTCATCAAGAGACCCAGTACTTC
cdr3_aa: CASSLWNSHQETQYF

d_call: .
clone_size: .
j_call: TRBJ2-1
v_call: TRBV4-3
cdr3_nt: TGCGCCAGCAGCCAAGGGCCACGGAACCACAATGAGCAGTTCTTC
cdr3_aa: CASSQGPRNHNEQFF

d_call: TRBD1
clone_size: .
j_call: TRBJ2-2
v_call: TRBV27
cdr3_nt: TGTGCCAGCAGTTTTAGAGGACAGGGGTTCGGGGAGCTGTTTTTT
cdr3_aa: CASSFRGQGFGELFF

d_call: TRBD1
clone_size: .
j_call: TRBJ2-4
v_call: TRBV6-1
cdr3_nt: TGTGCCAGCAGTGAGGGACAGGGTTTCGCCAAAAACATTCAGTACTTC
cdr3_aa: CASSEGQGFAKNIQYF

d_call: TRBD1
clone_size: .
j_call: TRBJ2-7
v_call: TRBV18
cdr3_nt: TGTGCCAGCTCACCGGGACAGCCCCCCACGAAGGGGTACTTC
cdr3_aa: CASSPGQPPTKGYF

d_call: TRBD2
clone_size: .
j_call: TRBJ2-7
v_call: TRBV7-8
cdr3_nt: TGTGCCAGCAGCTCCTCCGGAGCGGGAGAAGGCTACGAGCAGTACTTC
cdr3_aa: CASSSSGAGEGYEQYF

d_call: .
clone_size: .
j_call: TRBJ1-5
v_call: TRBV2
cdr3_nt: TGTGCCAGCAGTGAAGGCCAGGGCGGCAATCAGCCCCAGCATTTT
cdr3_aa: CASSEGQGGNQPQHF

d_call: .
clone_size: .
j_call: TRBJ1-2
v_call: TRBV27
cdr3_nt: TGTGCCAGCAGTTTAATAGCCTCAGGGGATCGCTACACCTTC
cdr3_aa: CASSLIASGDRYTF

d_call: .
clone_size: .
j_call: TRBJ2-1
v_call: TRBV19
cdr3_nt: TGTGCCAGTAGTATTAGGGCAAGCTCCTACAATGAGCAGTTCTTC
cdr3_aa: CASSIRASSYNEQFF

d_call: .
clone_size: .
j_call: TRBJ2-7
v_call: TRBV7-8
cdr3_nt: TGTGCCAGCAGCTTAGGGGCCGTATCAGGGCCCACCTACGAGCAGTACTTC
cdr3_aa: CASSLGAVSGPTYEQYF

d_call: TRBD2
clone_size: .
j_call: TRBJ2-7
v_call: TRBV7-2
cdr3_nt: TGTGCCAGCAGCTCTTGGGCTCGGGAGGGGGTGGGCGGCGAGCAGTACTTC
cdr3_aa: CASSSWAREGVGGEQYF

d_call: .
clone_size: .
j_call: TRBJ1-4
v_call: TRBV7-9
cdr3_nt: TGTGCCAGCAGCTTGGACGCCAAAAGGGGTGAAAAACTGTTTTTT
cdr3_aa: CASSLDAKRGEKLFF

d_call: .
clone_size: .
j_call: TRBJ2-7
v_call: TRBV7-2
cdr3_nt: TGTGCCAGCAGCTTAGTCGGGGGCGGGCGGGAGCAGTACTTC
cdr3_aa: CASSLVGGGREQYF

d_call: TRBD1
clone_size: .
j_call: TRBJ2-1
v_call: TRBV7-2
cdr3_nt: TGTGCCAGCAGCTTACGCGGACAGGCTCTTGGTGAGCAGTTCTTC
cdr3_aa: CASSLRGQALGEQFF

d_call: TRBD2
clone_size: .
j_call: TRBJ2-5
v_call: TRBV29-1
cdr3_nt: TGCAGCGTCCAGACTAGCGGGATCGCAGAGACCCAGTACTTC
cdr3_aa: CSVQTSGIAETQYF

d_call: .
clone_size: .
j_call: TRBJ1-5
v_call: TRBV6-6
cdr3_nt: TGTGCCAGCACCCCCAGGCAGGGGAATCAGCCCCAGCATTTT
cdr3_aa: CASTPRQGNQPQHF

d_call: .
clone_size: .
j_call: TRBJ2-7
v_call: TRBV5-3
cdr3_nt: TGTGCCAGAAGATCTCTGAAGTCCTACGAGCAGTACTTC
cdr3_aa: CARRSLKSYEQYF

d_call: .
clone_size: once
j_call: TRBJ1-6
v_call: TRBV7-9
cdr3_nt: TGTGCCAGCAGCTTAGGTGGGGGCAGATTGAATTCACCCCTCCACTTT
cdr3_aa: CASSLGGGRLNSPLHF

d_call: .
clone_size: .
j_call: TRBJ1-4
v_call: TRBV4-3
cdr3_nt: TGCGCCAGCAGCCAAGATTGGGGCAGAACTAATGAAAAACTGTTTTTT
cdr3_aa: CASSQDWGRTNEKLFF